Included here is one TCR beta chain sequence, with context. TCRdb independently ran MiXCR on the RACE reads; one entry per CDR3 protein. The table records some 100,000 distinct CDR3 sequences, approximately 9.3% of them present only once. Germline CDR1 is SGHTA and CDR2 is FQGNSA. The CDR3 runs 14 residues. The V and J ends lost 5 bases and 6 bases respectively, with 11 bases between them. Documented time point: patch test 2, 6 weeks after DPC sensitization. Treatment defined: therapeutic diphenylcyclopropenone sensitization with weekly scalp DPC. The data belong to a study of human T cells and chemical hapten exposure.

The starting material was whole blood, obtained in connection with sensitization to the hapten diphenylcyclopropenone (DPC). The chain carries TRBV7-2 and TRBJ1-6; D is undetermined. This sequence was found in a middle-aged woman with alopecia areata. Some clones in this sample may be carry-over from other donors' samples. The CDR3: CASSPGYLNSPLHF. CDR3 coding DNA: TGTGCCAGCAGCCCCGGTTATCTTAATTCACCCCTCCACTTT.